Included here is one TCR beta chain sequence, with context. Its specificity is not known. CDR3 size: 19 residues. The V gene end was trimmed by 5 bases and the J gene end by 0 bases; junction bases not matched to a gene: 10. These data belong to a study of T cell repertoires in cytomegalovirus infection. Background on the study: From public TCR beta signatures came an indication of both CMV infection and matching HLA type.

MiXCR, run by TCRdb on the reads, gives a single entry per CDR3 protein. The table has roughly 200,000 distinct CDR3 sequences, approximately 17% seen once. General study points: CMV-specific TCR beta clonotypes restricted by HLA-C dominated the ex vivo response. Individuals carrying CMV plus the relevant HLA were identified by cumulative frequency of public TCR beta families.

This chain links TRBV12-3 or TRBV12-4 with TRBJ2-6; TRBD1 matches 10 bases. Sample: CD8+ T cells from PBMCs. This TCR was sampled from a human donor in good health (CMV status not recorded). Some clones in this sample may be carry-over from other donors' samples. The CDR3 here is CASSRSGTGVYSGANVLTF. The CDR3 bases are TGTGCCAGCAGTCGCTCGGGGACAGGGGTTTACTCTGGGGCCAACGTCCTGACTTTC.